This passage covers 3 T cell receptor beta chains from one sample sequenced in a study of CD8+CD57+ T cells in acquired aplastic anemia. The use of genomic DNA as template underpinned the TCR beta VDJ and CDR3 profiling. TCRdb re-analysed the reads in MiXCR, keeping a single row per CDR3 protein. Found here are just over 200,000 distinct CDR3 sequences, 65% of them singletons; the top ten hold roughly 61%. Flow cytometry had shown expanded CD8+CD57+ cells in the patients chosen for sequencing. The specimen sequenced was sorted CD4+, CD8+, or CD8+CD57+ T cells (not recorded which) from PBMCs. These receptors originate from a human donor with aplastic anemia.

The J gene is TRBJ2-7, the V gene TRBV19; TRBD2 matches at 7 bases. The CDR3 runs 13 residues. Losses at the gene ends were 9 bases for V and 7 bases for J; bases not matched to a gene: 12. Germline CDR1 LNHDA, CDR2 SQIVND (reference sequence). CDR3 loop: CASGEGGEREQYF. In nucleotides, the CDR3 is TGTGCCAGCGGGGAGGGCGGGGAGAGGGAGCAGTACTTC. The full variable domain, in which reference TRBV19 and TRBJ2-7 provide the parts outside the CDR3, is DGGITQSPKYLFRKEGQNVTLSCEQNLNHDAMYWYRQDPGQGLRLIYYSQIVNDFQKGDIAEGYSVSREKKESFPLTVTSAQKNPTAFYLCASGEGGEREQYFGPGTRLTVT.

This chain uses TRBV9 with TRBJ2-1; TRBD2 aligns across 8 bases. The CDR3 loop spans 15 amino acids. The germline V gene encodes CDR1 SGDLS and CDR2 YYNGEE. The J segment lost 5 bases and the V segment lost 5 bases, leaving 9 bases of the junction unmatched. CDR3 DNA sequence: TGTGCCAGCAGTGAAGGAAGCGGGGGAAACAATGAGCAGTTCTTC. It encodes CASSEGSGGNNEQFF.

The gene calls are TRBV19 and TRBJ2-3; the D is unclear. Trimming left V 4 bases short and J 8 bases short, with 13 bases between. From germline, CDR1 is LNHDA and CDR2 SQIVND (reference sequence). The CDR3 has 13 residues. The CDR3 DNA sequence: TGTGCCAGTAGTAGTCAGAGACCCGTTACGCAGTATTTT. Translated, it gives CASSSQRPVTQYF.